Below are 2 T cell receptor beta chains sequenced from a single sample in a study of T cells in localized non-small cell lung cancer. Sequencing used immunoSEQ multiplex PCR; TCRdb keeps in-frame clones, though not all of them. This sample has approximately 81,000 clones; 88% occur once, and the top ten carry around a fifth. Sequencing used peripheral blood, obtained before any cancer treatment. The origin of the receptors is a woman aged 35-75 years with stage I squamous cell lung carcinoma.

Points on this clone: Relative to the germline gene, one junction end is altered; a read error may explain this. CDR3 region: CASSEERQLQGKLFF. The DNA for the CDR3 is TGTGCCAGCAGCGAAGAGAGGCAGCTACAAGGAAAACTGTTTTTT. The chain has TRBV2 and TRBJ1-4, with D unclear. Germline CDR1 SNHLY, CDR2 FYNNEI. CDR3 size: 15 residues. The full variable domain, rest sourced from reference TRBV2 and TRBJ1-4, is EPEVTQTPSHQVTQMGQEVILRCVPISNHLYFYWYRQILGQKVEFLVSFYNNEISEKSEIFDDQFSVERPDGSNFTLKIRSTKLEDSAMYFCASSEERQLQGKLFFGSGTQLSVL.

This chain joins TRBV7-2 and TRBJ1-4; possible D gene TRBD1, 5 bases. The ends were cut back, 5 bases at V and 5 bases at J, with 21 bases in the middle. This CDR3 is 17 amino acids long. Germline values: CDR1 SGHTA, CDR2 FQGNSA. The CDR3 region has the DNA TGTGCCAGCAGCCCCGGGACCGAGCAATCCCTCAATGAAAAACTGTTTTTT. Amino acids: CASSPGTEQSLNEKLFF.